The 28 T cell receptor beta chains below all came from one sample that was sequenced in a study of patients and donors after allogeneic stem cell transplantation. MiXCR, applied by TCRdb to the RT-PCR reads, yields one record per CDR3 protein. The sample consists of 200,000 to 250,000 distinct CDR3 sequences, about 38% of them appearing once. The specimen sequenced was blood, either unsorted or a sorted T cell fraction (not recorded which). The receptor set was obtained from a human donor who was either an allogeneic HSCT recipient or a stem cell or donor lymphocyte infusion donor (not recorded which). It is not recorded whose cells these are; they may come from a transplant donor.

The chain couples TRBV5-4 to TRBJ2-2, with a tentative D call TRBD1 (5 bases). V dropped 4 bases and J dropped 1 base, with 14 bases sitting between them. Germline V gives CDR1 SGHNT, CDR2 YYREEE (reference sequence). The CDR3 length is 16 residues. The CDR3 bases are TGTGCCAGCAGCCCCCAAGGCAGGGTGAACACCGGGGAGCTGTTTTTT. Its translation is CASSPQGRVNTGELFF.

This clonotype was observed a few times. The rearrangement links TRBV7-2 to TRBJ1-1; 7 nucleotides match TRBD1. This CDR3 has 14 amino acids. V lost 3 bases to trimming and J lost 4 bases; unmatched junction nucleotides: 5. The V gene's germline CDR1 is SGHTA and CDR2 FQGNSA. CDR3 in DNA: TGTGCCAGCAGCTTTGGCCCAGGGGGCACTGAAGCTTTCTTT. This encodes CASSFGPGGTEAFF.

This sequence joins TRBV3-1 and TRBJ2-3; either TRBD1 or TRBD2 may supply D (5 bases each). CDR3 length: 14 residues. V shed 6 bases and J shed 8 bases, with 18 bases lying between them. In germline, CDR1 is LGHDT, CDR2 YNNKEL (reference sequence). The CDR3, as DNA: TGTGCCAGCAGAGGGACGGCCGCGAAAGGTACGCAGTATTTT. Protein product: CASRGTAAKGTQYF.

The V gene is TRBV10-3, the J gene TRBJ2-5; D might be TRBD1 (6 bases). CDR1 is ENHRY and CDR2 is SYGVKD in the germline V gene. Trimming shortened V by 6 bases and J by 4 bases, and 18 bases separated the two germline ends. There are 15 residues in the CDR3. The DNA of the CDR3 is TGTGCCATCAGCTCGGTGGGGGCACGGGTAGAGACCCAGTACTTC. Amino acids: CAISSVGARVETQYF.

This clonotype was detected only a few times. The chain recombines TRBV4-3 with TRBJ2-7; D gene ambiguous. V gave up 1 base and J gave up 3 bases, with 10 bases separating them. Per the germline V gene, CDR1 is LGHNA and CDR2 is YSLEER. The CDR3 is made up of 14 amino acids. The CDR3 loop is CASSQAVPDYEQYF. The CDR3 bases are TGCGCCAGCAGCCAAGCAGTCCCCGACTACGAGCAGTACTTC.

DNA of the CDR3: TGTGCCAGCAGTATTTGGGTGAACACTGAAGCTTTCTTT. This translates into CASSIWVNTEAFF. V usage is TRBV9 and J usage is TRBJ1-1, with no clear D. CDR1 SGDLS and CDR2 YYNGEE come from the germline V gene. Trimming pared 5 bases from V and 0 bases from J, leaving 8 bases between. This CDR3 has 13 amino acids. Full variable domain (remainder filled in from reference TRBV9 and TRBJ1-1): DSGVTQTPKHLITATGQRVTLRCSPRSGDLSVYWYQQSLDQGLQFLIQYYNGEERAKGNILERFSAQQFPDLHSELNLSSLELGDSALYFCASSIWVNTEAFFGQGTRLTVV.

V and J are TRBV3-1 and TRBJ1-5; TRBD1 might be the D (5 bases). Germline CDR1 is LGHDT and CDR2 is YNNKEL (reference sequence). CDR3 length equals 14 residues. V lost 4 bases and J 8 bases, leaving 15 bases between the germline ends. The CDR3 nucleotides are TGTGCCAGCAGCCGAAAAGGACATACGGAGCCCCAGCATTTT. It specifies CASSRKGHTEPQHF.

The table lists this clonotype with a few counts. This rearrangement joins TRBV6-2 or TRBV6-3 to TRBJ1-6; D is undetermined. In germline, CDR1 is MNHEY, CDR2 SVGEGT. Between the trimmed V and J ends, which lost 2 bases and 3 bases, there was a span of 14 bases. This CDR3 spans 17 amino acids. Here the CDR3 reads CASSYGRPTLYNSPLHF. CDR3 sequence (DNA): TGTGCCAGCAGTTACGGAAGGCCGACCCTCTATAATTCACCCCTCCACTTT.

This clonotype was observed once. The chain couples TRBV5-1 to TRBJ2-2; 7 bases fit TRBD1. This CDR3 is 15 amino acids long. V dropped 4 bases and J dropped 3; count of bases not matched to a gene: 6. Germline assignment: CDR1 SGHRS and CDR2 YFSETQ. The CDR3 sequence is CASSQGQFDTGELFF. The CDR3 region has the DNA TGCGCCAGCAGCCAGGGACAGTTCGACACCGGGGAGCTGTTTTTT.

The J gene is TRBJ1-6, the V gene TRBV20-1, with a possible D match to TRBD1 (6 bases). CDR3 length equals 14 residues. The germline CDR1 and CDR2 sequences are DFQATT and SNEGSKA (reference sequence). Deletions cut 3 bases from V and 4 bases from J, with 10 bases between. CDR3 sequence reads: CSASRGPYNSPLHF. The CDR3 nucleotides read TGCAGTGCTAGCAGGGGCCCTTATAATTCACCCCTCCACTTT.

CDR3 nucleotides: TGTGCCACCAGCAGAGATCAGGGACAGGGAATCTCCTACGAGCAGTACTTC. The encoded protein is CATSRDQGQGISYEQYF. The gene calls are TRBV15 and TRBJ2-7, with 9 bases that match TRBD1. Germline V gene sequence: CDR1 LNHNV, CDR2 YYDKDF (reference sequence). CDR3 length: 17 amino acids. V gave up 0 bases and J gave up 0 bases; unmatched junction bases: 6. Full variable domain (missing parts from reference TRBV15 and TRBJ2-7): DAMVIQNPRYQVTQFGKPVTLSCSQTLNHNVMYWYQQKSSQAPKLLFHYYDKDFNNEADTPDNFQSRRPNTSFCFLDIRSPGLGDTAMYLCATSRDQGQGISYEQYFGPGTRLTVT.

The chain links TRBV18 to TRBJ1-6, with D uncertain. The CDR3 is made up of 16 amino acids. Per the germline V gene, CDR1 is KGHSH and CDR2 is LQKENI. Trimming stripped 5 bases from V and 4 bases from J, with 15 bases between. The CDR3 protein is CASSTLAARYNSPLHF. CDR3 coding DNA: TGTGCCAGCTCAACCCTAGCGGCCAGATATAATTCACCCCTCCACTTT.

The genes are TRBV28 and TRBJ1-1, with D perhaps TRBD1 (6 bases). Trimming stripped 3 bases from V and 7 bases from J, with 12 bases between. The CDR3 has 13 amino acids. Germline V gene data show CDR1 as MDHEN and CDR2 as SYDVKM. CDR3 in DNA: TGTGCCAGCAGTTTTGGGGGGCTCGGTGAAGCTTTCTTT. This codes for CASSFGGLGEAFF.

The CDR3 sequence: CASSLGQLMNTEAFF. CDR3 DNA: TGTGCCAGCAGTTTGGGACAGCTCATGAACACTGAAGCTTTCTTT. The chain uses TRBV2 and TRBJ1-1; 7 positions match TRBD1. The CDR3 runs to 15 residues. The V and J ends lost 5 bases and 0 bases, in that order; junction bases with no gene match: 6. Germline values: CDR1 SNHLY, CDR2 FYNNEI.

About this clonotype: No DNA is shown, since the ends of the CDR3 on it are uncertain; the CDR3 is the one TCRdb lists. The chain uses TRBV12-3 or TRBV12-4 and TRBJ1-5; the table's D gene call, TRBD1, was not cross checked with the DNA. 14 amino acids form the CDR3, both terminal residues included. The CDR3 spells CASSLGTGDQPQHF.

The CDR3 nucleotides are TGTGCCAGCAGCCAAGCTGGGGCCAACGTCCTGACTTTC. It codes for CASSQAGANVLTF. V usage is TRBV4-2 and J usage is TRBJ2-6; the D is unclear. Germline loops: CDR1 LGHNA, CDR2 YNFKEQ. The CDR3 spans 13 residues. The germline V and J ends were trimmed by 1 base and 2 bases, with 0 bases remaining between them.

This clonotype was recorded a few times. This chain connects TRBV6-2 or TRBV6-3 to TRBJ2-7; D is unclear. This CDR3 comprises 14 residues. Trimming took 0 bases from V and 2 from J, leaving 8 bases between them. Germline values: CDR1 MNHEY, CDR2 SVGEGT. DNA for the CDR3: TGTGCCAGCAGTTACTCGTCCGGACCCTACGAGCAGTACTTC. Translated: CASSYSSGPYEQYF.

This chain links TRBV6-5 with TRBJ1-1, with unresolved D. CDR1 and CDR2 (germline): MNHEY, SVGAGI. The CDR3 spans 13 residues. The germline V and J ends were trimmed by 6 bases and 2 bases, with 10 bases remaining between them. The CDR3 sequence: CASSPESNTEAFF. In DNA form, the CDR3 reads TGTGCCAGCAGCCCGGAGAGTAACACTGAAGCTTTCTTT.

This clonotype was found a few times. The V gene is TRBV3-1, the J gene TRBJ1-1; D is unclear. The CDR3 loop spans 14 amino acids. CDR1 LGHDT and CDR2 YNNKEL come from the germline V gene (reference sequence). V was clipped by 1 base and J by 2 bases, with 8 bases between them. In nucleotides, the CDR3 is TGTGCCAGCAGCCAAGGGCGGGTAAACACTGAAGCTTTCTTT. Translated, it gives CASSQGRVNTEAFF. Full variable domain (outside the CDR3, taken from reference TRBV3-1 and TRBJ1-1): DTAVSQTPKYLVTQMGNDKSIKCEQNLGHDTMYWYKQDSKKFLKIMFSYNNKELIINETVPNRFSPKSPDKAHLNLHINSLELGDSAVYFCASSQGRVNTEAFFGQGTRLTVV.

The rearrangement joins TRBV3-1 to TRBJ1-1; 7 nucleotides match TRBD1. Unmatched junction bases numbered 7, after V lost 5 bases and J lost 7 bases. Germline V gives CDR1 LGHDT, CDR2 YNNKEL (reference sequence). This CDR3 contains 13 residues. The CDR3 nucleotides are TGTGCCAGCAGCAGTACAGGGGTCGATGAAGCTTTCTTT. Translated, it gives CASSSTGVDEAFF.

The chain employs TRBV7-2 and TRBJ2-3; D is unresolved. Trimming left V 2 bases short and J 4 bases short, with 7 bases between. Germline CDR1 reads SGHTA; CDR2 reads FQGNSA. The CDR3 runs 13 residues. For the CDR3, the DNA is TGTGCCAGCAGCTTACGAAACGCAGATACGCAGTATTTT. Translated: CASSLRNADTQYF.

The V and J genes are TRBV29-1 and TRBJ1-2, with a tentative D call TRBD1 (6 bases). Germline-derived CDR1 and CDR2 are SQVTM and ANQGSEA. The CDR3 has 12 residues. Trimming shortened V by 7 bases and J by 4 bases, and 13 bases separated the two germline ends. The CDR3: CSAQGGGYGYTF. The CDR3 DNA reads TGCAGCGCCCAAGGGGGAGGCTATGGCTACACCTTC.

The chain links TRBV2 to TRBJ1-2; D is uncertain. Between the trimmed V and J ends, which lost 6 bases and 0 bases, there was a span of 8 bases. Germline values: CDR1 SNHLY, CDR2 FYNNEI. The CDR3 contains 13 residues. CDR3 in DNA: TGTGCCAGCAGGGACGGGACTAACTATGGCTACACCTTC. Translating it yields CASRDGTNYGYTF.

The chain is built from TRBV28 and TRBJ2-7; D uncertain. This CDR3 contains 14 residues. Germline assignment: CDR1 MDHEN and CDR2 SYDVKM. The V end was cut by 6 bases, the J end by 1 base, with 13 bases between. The CDR3 DNA follows: TGTGCCAGCAGGGTCGAGGACGTATCCTACGAGCAGTACTTC. Translation: CASRVEDVSYEQYF. Full variable domain (missing parts from reference TRBV28 and TRBJ2-7): DVKVTQSSRYLVKRTGEKVFLECVQDMDHENMFWYRQDPGLGLRLIYFSYDVKMKEKGDIPEGYSVSREKKERFSLILESASTNQTSMYLCASRVEDVSYEQYFGPGTRLTVT.

This clonotype was found a few times. The chain has TRBV6-5 and TRBJ1-3; D not resolved. Between the trimmed V and J ends, which lost 0 bases and 4 bases, there was a span of 16 bases. The CDR3 is made up of 17 amino acids. Germline CDR1 is MNHEY and CDR2 is SVGAGI. The CDR3 nucleotides read TGTGCCAGCAGTTACTCGAAGGTCTCGGCGCGCGGAAACACCATATATTTT. Translation: CASSYSKVSARGNTIYF.

The chain is built from TRBV20-1 and TRBJ1-1; no clear D gene. The CDR3 sequence is 14 residues long. V shed 6 bases and J shed 1 base, with 15 bases lying between them. Germline-derived CDR1 and CDR2 are DFQATT and SNEGSKA (reference sequence). CDR3 sequence: CSARRGTRNTEAFF. The CDR3 DNA reads as TGCAGTGCCCGGAGAGGAACACGGAACACTGAAGCTTTCTTT.

A few counts support this clonotype. The V call is TRBV29-1, the J call TRBJ1-3, with D hard to call. This CDR3 is 14 amino acids long. V gave up 3 bases and J gave up 0 bases, with 9 bases separating them. Germline V CDR1 and CDR2: SQVTM, ANQGSEA. CDR3: CSVERVHSGNTIYF. The CDR3 region has the DNA TGCAGCGTTGAGCGGGTCCACTCTGGAAACACCATATATTTT.

This clonotype appeared a few times. CDR3 loop: CASSQVFLLAGGFSYNSPLHF. The DNA for the CDR3 is TGCGCCAGCAGCCAAGTGTTTCTTCTTGCAGGGGGCTTCTCCTATAATTCACCCCTCCACTTT. The V and J genes are TRBV4-1 and TRBJ1-6, with 8 bases fitting TRBD1. Germline V gene lookup returns CDR1 MGHRA and CDR2 YSYEKL. J was trimmed by 0 bases and V by 1 base; bases with no gene match: 14. This CDR3 is built from 21 residues.